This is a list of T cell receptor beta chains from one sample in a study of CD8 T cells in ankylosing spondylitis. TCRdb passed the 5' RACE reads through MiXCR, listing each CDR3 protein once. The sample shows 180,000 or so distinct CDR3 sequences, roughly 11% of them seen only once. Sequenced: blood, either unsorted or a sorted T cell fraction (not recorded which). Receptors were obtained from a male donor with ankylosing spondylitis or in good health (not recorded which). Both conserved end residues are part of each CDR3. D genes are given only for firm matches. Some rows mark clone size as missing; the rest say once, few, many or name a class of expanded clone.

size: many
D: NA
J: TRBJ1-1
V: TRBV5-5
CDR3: CASSLETVEAFF
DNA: TGTGCCAGCAGCTTGGAGACAGTTGAAGCTTTCTTT

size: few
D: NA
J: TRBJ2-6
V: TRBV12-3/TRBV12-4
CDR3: CTSSPAASSGANVLTF
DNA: TGTACCAGCAGTCCGGCTGCTAGCTCTGGGGCCAACGTCCTGACTTTC

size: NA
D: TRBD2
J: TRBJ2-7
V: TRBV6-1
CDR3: CASSRTSGGRAYEQYF
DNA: TGTGCCAGCAGTCGGACTAGCGGGGGGCGAGCCTACGAGCAGTACTTC

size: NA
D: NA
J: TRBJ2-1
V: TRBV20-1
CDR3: CSASSGRNRVEQFF
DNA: TGCAGTGCTAGTTCTGGACGAAATCGGGTGGAGCAGTTCTTC

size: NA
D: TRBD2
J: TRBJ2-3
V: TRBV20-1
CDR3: CSAGPPSGNTDTQYF
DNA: TGCAGTGCCGGCCCCCCTAGCGGAAACACAGATACGCAGTATTTT

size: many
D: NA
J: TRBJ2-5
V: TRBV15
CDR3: CATSGSIRETQYF
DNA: TGTGCCACCAGCGGTTCCATCCGCGAGACCCAGTACTTC

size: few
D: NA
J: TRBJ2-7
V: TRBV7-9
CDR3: CASSLRAYEQYF
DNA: TGTGCCAGCAGCTTAAGGGCCTACGAGCAGTACTTC

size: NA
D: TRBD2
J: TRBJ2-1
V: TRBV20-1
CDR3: CSASPSGNRNNEQFF
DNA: TGCAGTGCTAGCCCTAGCGGGAACAGGAACAATGAGCAGTTCTTC

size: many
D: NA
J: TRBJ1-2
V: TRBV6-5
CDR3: CASRGDYGYTF
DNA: TGTGCCAGCAGGGGTGACTATGGCTACACCTTC

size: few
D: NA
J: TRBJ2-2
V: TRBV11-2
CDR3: CASRSQGLNGELFF
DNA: TGTGCCAGCAGGTCACAGGGTTTGAACGGGGAGCTGTTTTTT

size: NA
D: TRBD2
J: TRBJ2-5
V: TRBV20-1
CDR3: CSARDIGGSRETQYF
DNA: TGCAGTGCTAGAGATATCGGCGGGAGTCGAGAGACCCAGTACTTC

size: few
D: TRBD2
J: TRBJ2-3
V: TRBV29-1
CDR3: CSVVGAASGGGGTDTQYF
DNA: TGCAGCGTTGTGGGTGCGGCTAGCGGGGGGGGAGGCACAGATACGCAGTATTTT

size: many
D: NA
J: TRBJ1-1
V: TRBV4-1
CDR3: CASSQILTQGRGTEAFF
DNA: TGCGCCAGCAGCCAGATTTTGACCCAGGGGCGCGGGACTGAAGCTTTCTTT

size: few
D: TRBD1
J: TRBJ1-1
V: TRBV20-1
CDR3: CCARVLQAGGAGLEAFF
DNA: TGCTGTGCTAGAGTTTTACAAGCAGGGGGCGCCGGTCTTGAAGCTTTCTTT

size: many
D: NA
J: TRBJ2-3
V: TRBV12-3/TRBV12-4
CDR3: CASRPTGGSTDTQYF
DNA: TGTGCCAGCAGACCCACTGGCGGAAGCACAGATACGCAGTATTTT

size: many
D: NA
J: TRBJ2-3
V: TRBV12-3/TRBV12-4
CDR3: CASSFASTDTQYF
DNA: TGTGCCAGCAGTTTTGCCAGCACAGATACGCAGTATTTT

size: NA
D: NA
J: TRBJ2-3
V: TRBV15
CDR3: CATSMARQATDTQYF
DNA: TGTGCCACCAGCATGGCGCGACAGGCCACAGATACGCAGTATTTT

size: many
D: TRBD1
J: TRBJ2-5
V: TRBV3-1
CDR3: CASSQEIGGVETQYF
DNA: TGTGCCAGCAGCCAAGAAATAGGGGGCGTGGAGACCCAGTACTTC

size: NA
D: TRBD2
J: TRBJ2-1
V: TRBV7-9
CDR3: CASSLHGRARNEQFF
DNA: TGTGCCAGCAGCTTACACGGGAGGGCCAGAAATGAGCAGTTCTTC

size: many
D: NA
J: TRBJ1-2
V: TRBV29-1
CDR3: CSVEDGQFYGYTF
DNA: TGCAGCGTTGAGGATGGACAGTTCTATGGCTACACCTTC

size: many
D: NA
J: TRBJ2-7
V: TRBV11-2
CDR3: CASSLAGALGEQYF
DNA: TGTGCCAGCAGCTTAGCGGGGGCTCTGGGAGAGCAGTACTTC

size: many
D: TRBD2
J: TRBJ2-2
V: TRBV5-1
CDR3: CASSLVAGVYTGELFF
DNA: TGCGCCAGCAGCTTGGTAGCGGGAGTTTACACCGGGGAGCTGTTTTTT

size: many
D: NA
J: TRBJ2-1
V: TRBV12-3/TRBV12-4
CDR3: CASRSTWEVGNNEQFF
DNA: TGTGCCAGCAGGTCCACGTGGGAGGTCGGGAACAATGAGCAGTTCTTC

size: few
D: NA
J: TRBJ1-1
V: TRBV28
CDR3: CASRGRVNTEAFF
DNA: TGTGCCAGCAGGGGAAGGGTGAACACTGAAGCTTTCTTT

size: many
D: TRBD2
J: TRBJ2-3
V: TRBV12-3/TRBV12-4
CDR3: CASSLSGGNTQYF
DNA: TGTGCCAGCAGTTTGTCGGGGGGGAATACGCAGTATTTT

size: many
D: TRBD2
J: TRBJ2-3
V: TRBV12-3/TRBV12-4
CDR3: CASSPAQLAGGITDTQYF
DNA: TGTGCCAGCAGTCCAGCCCAACTAGCGGGAGGCATCACAGATACGCAGTATTTT

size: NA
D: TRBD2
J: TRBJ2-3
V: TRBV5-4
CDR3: CASSHQGLAGNTQYF
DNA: TGTGCCAGCAGCCATCAAGGACTAGCGGGGAATACGCAGTATTTT

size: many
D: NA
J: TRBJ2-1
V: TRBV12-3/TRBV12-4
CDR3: CASSSRAYNEQFF
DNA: TGTGCCAGCAGTTCCCGGGCCTACAATGAGCAGTTCTTC

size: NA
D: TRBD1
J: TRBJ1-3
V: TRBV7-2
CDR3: CASSLAGQELGNTIYF
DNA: TGTGCCAGCAGCTTAGCTGGACAGGAGCTGGGAAACACCATATATTTT

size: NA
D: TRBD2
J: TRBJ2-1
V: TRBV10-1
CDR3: CASSIGTSRYNEQFF
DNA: TGCGCCAGCAGTATTGGGACTAGCCGTTACAATGAGCAGTTCTTC

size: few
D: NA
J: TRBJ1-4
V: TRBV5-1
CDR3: CASSLGRGDEKLFF
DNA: TGCGCCAGCAGCTTGGGCAGGGGAGACGAAAAACTGTTTTTT

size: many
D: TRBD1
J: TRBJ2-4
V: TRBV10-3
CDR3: CAIRGQGGYIQYF
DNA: TGTGCCATCAGGGGACAGGGAGGGTACATTCAGTACTTC

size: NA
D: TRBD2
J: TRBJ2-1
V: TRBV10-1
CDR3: CAGDNLSGGVLCEQFF
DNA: TGCGCCGGCGATAACCTTAGCGGGGGGGTTTTGTGTGAGCAGTTCTTC